This TCR beta chain appears in the sequencing data of a study of cytomegalovirus exposure and HLA in healthy donors. Study as a whole: The 90 to 150 validation repertoires were produced on the same platform as the roughly 690 repertoires of the first cohort. This was reported in a later analysis. Study findings and constraints: Cytomegalovirus association was listed for approximately 160 TCR beta chains. Researchers reported that a few CMV-associated chains were confirmed in vitro as CMV antigen-specific. According to reports, the classifier identified cytomegalovirus status with high specificity and sensitivity.

The CDR3 runs to 15 residues. Deletions cut 0 bases from V and 5 bases from J, with 8 bases between. The germline V gene has CDR1 LNHDA and CDR2 SQIVND (reference sequence). Using immunoSEQ multiplex PCR, the repertoire was profiled, and TCRdb retains in-frame clones only, with some absent. This table holds some 290,000 clones, roughly 87% found once. Notes on this clone: The antigen remains unidentified.

Sample: PBMCs. The rearrangement links TRBV19 to TRBJ1-6; D might be TRBD1 (5 bases). This TCR was recovered from a man aged 30 to 45 in good health and CMV-seronegative. The CDR3 DNA follows: TGTGCCAGTAGTATAGAAGGCAGGGATAATTCACCCCTCCACTTT. Translating gives CASSIEGRDNSPLHF.